This TCR beta chain was captured by sequencing in a study of T cells in Graves' hyperthyroidism and ophthalmopathy (dated by TCRdb to about 2019). Background for the entire study: Peripheral blood samples were taken at the time of initial diagnosis, prior to any treatment. The paper describes TCR Vbeta CDR3 sequencing of around 130 peripheral blood samples, made up of 43 ophthalmopathy patients, roughly 75 hyperthyroidism patients and 17 progressor patients. A discovery cohort of around 100 patients, 43 with Graves' ophthalmopathy and approximately 60 with stable Graves' hyperthyroidism, was used to find distinguishing TCR V-J signatures. The 100 discovery patients were randomly split 7:3 into training and test sets. An independent validation cohort of under 20 hyperthyroidism patients and 17 patients who later progressed to ophthalmopathy tested prospective prediction of ophthalmopathy. Once sampling was done, hyperthyroidism patients were given methimazole at a starting dose of 30 mg daily, whereas ophthalmopathy patients were given high-dose intravenous methylprednisolone. The study also compared thyroid tissue and blood T-cell repertoires from more than 5 Graves' hyperthyroidism patients. Study-level results and caveats: Most expanded thyroid clonotypes (frequency above 0.001) were also found in blood, which suggests that blood repertoires may mirror thyroid immune responses. In validation, the model predicted progression to ophthalmopathy a median of about 6 months before onset, with approximately 70% sensitivity and 72.22% specificity. A 13 V-J signature model separated ophthalmopathy from stable hyperthyroidism, with 87.88% sensitivity and roughly 81% specificity in cross-validation and 80%/75% in testing. No statistical method was used to fix the sample size in advance, and group allocation was not hidden from the investigators.

In the ophthalmopathy patients, disease was moderately to severely active, with a Clinical Activity Score of 3 or more, a NOSPECS grade of 4 or more, and a duration of less than 3 months. The study excluded patients with uncontrolled infections, other autoimmune diseases, pregnancy or lactation. Diagnoses were based on clinical symptoms, serum thyroxine and TRAb, thyroid ultrasound and orbital computed tomography. PBMCs were separated from 10 ml of fresh peripheral blood using Ficoll-Paque density gradient centrifugation. Total RNA was extracted with Trizol reagent, and quality was checked on an Agilent 2100 Bioanalyzer. According to the germline V gene, CDR1 reads SGDLS and CDR2 reads YYNGEE. The CDR3 sequence holds 15 residues, the cysteine and phenylalanine included. This entry keeps only the CDR3 DNA: 45 bases, framed from base 1. In the case of this clonotype: Its antigen is currently not known. This may arise from a read error, as a much more abundant clone is one base away.

The TCR beta CDR3 regions were amplified from RNA transcripts. A first-round RT-PCR of the TCR CDR3 used the HTBI primer set with the Qiagen OneStep RT-PCR kit. Libraries were constructed in a second round of multiplex PCR, after which size selection and purification were performed. Libraries were sequenced paired-end with 100 bp reads on an Illumina HiSeq2000. The paper's processing steps were these. SOAPnuke was used to process the raw data, removing reads that contained adapters or uncalled bases, had a mean Phred below 15, or lacked an exact match to the constant primer or identifier. COPE v1.2.5 was used to merge the high-quality paired reads, and each unique nucleotide sequence was defined as a clonotype. MiTCR v1.1 was used to align clonotypes to the IMGT TRBV, TRBD and TRBJ reference segments. Analysis was restricted to V-J combinations with a frequency above 0.0001, which covered roughly 99% of repertoires. The TCS score was defined as the ratio of F50 (clonal expansion) to E x V (chaos), calculated using BLOSUM62-based TCRdist between CDR3 peptides within each V-J. Welch's t-statistics and random forest reduced fewer than 600 V-J features to some 14, which were used in a naive Bayes classifier (R e1071). The public sequencing data were trimmed at Q25 with fastp and processed into clonotypes with MiXCR by TCRdb, which kept only in-frame beta chains. Each CDR3 protein appears once, grouped with its most common genes and DNA. These V and J calls derive from TCRdb rather than the authors' analysis. Counted in this sample were 350,000 or so distinct CDR3 sequences; 15% to 20% of them appeared once. The ten top clones hold 15% to 17% of the sample.

Material for sequencing was blood. Recombination joined TRBV9 with TRBJ1-1; possibly the D gene is TRBD1, per 5 matching bases. The receptor's source is a woman in her thirties or forties with Graves' ophthalmopathy. The DNA reads as follows: TGTGCCAGCAGCGGTAGCCGTGGGGGTGGGACTGACGCTTTCTTT. This is translated as CASSGSRGGGTDAFF.